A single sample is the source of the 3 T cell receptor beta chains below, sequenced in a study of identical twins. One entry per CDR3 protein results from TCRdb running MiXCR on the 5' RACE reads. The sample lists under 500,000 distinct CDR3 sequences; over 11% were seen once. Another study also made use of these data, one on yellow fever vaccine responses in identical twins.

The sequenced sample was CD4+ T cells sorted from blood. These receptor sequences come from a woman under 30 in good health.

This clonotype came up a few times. The CDR3 sequence: CASSWPGETQYF. The DNA of the CDR3 is TGCGCCAGCAGCTGGCCGGGGGAGACCCAGTACTTC. The chain links TRBV5-1 to TRBJ2-5, with D perhaps matching TRBD2 (5 bases). Trimming stripped 3 bases from V and 5 bases from J, with 8 bases between. Germline V gene lookup returns CDR1 SGHRS and CDR2 YFSETQ. There are 12 residues in the CDR3.

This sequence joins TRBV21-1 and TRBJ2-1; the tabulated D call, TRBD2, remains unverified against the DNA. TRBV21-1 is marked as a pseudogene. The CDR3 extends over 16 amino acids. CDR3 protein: CASSKTDGETYNEQFF. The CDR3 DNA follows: TGTGCCAGCAGCAAAACGGACGGGGAGACTTACAATGAGCAGTTCTTC.

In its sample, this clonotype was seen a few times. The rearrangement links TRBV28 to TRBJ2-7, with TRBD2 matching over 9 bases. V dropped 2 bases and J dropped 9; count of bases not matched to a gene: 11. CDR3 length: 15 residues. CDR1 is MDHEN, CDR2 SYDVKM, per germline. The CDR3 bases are TGTGCCAGCAGTTTAAGGTCGGGACTAGCCCCACGGCAGTACTTC. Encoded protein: CASSLRSGLAPRQYF.